This entry lists 27 T cell receptor beta chains sequenced from one sample in a study of T cell responses to AZD1222 COVID-19 vaccine. The method was immunoSEQ multiplex PCR; TCRdb's version includes in-frame clones alone and lacks a portion of them. This table has about 130,000 clones, just over 90% appearing once. The input for sequencing was peripheral blood, taken 28 days after the second AZD1222 dose. These receptors were taken from an adult who received the AZD1222 COVID-19 vaccine.

V usage is TRBV6-4 and J usage is TRBJ2-3; D unclear. This CDR3 has 14 residues. Trimming took off 4 bases at V and 6 bases at J, with 14 bases between the two ends. Germline V lookup: CDR1 MRHNA, CDR2 SNTAGT. The CDR3 DNA reads as TGTGCCAGCAGTGTTGAGACTTCTTCGGATACGCAGTATTTT. Protein sequence: CASSVETSSDTQYF.

The chain uses TRBV28 and TRBJ1-1; possibly TRBD1 for D (5 bases). Trimming took off 1 base at V and 1 base at J, with 10 bases between the two ends. The CDR3 runs to 15 residues. Germline-derived CDR1 and CDR2 are MDHEN and SYDVKM. CDR3 nucleotides: TGTGCCAGCAGTTTATTCAACCAGGGGAACACTGAAGCTTTCTTT. Translating it yields CASSLFNQGNTEAFF. Full variable domain (rest looked up from reference TRBV28 and TRBJ1-1): DVKVTQSSRYLVKRTGEKVFLECVQDMDHENMFWYRQDPGLGLRLIYFSYDVKMKEKGDIPEGYSVSREKKERFSLILESASTNQTSMYLCASSLFNQGNTEAFFGQGTRLTVV.

V usage is TRBV10-3 and J usage is TRBJ1-4; 11 bases agree with TRBD1. Looked up from germline, CDR1 is ENHRY and CDR2 is SYGVKD. The CDR3 contains 20 residues. The V gene end was trimmed by 0 bases and the J gene end by 3 bases; junction bases not matched to a gene: 12. The CDR3 loop is CAISESRQIPGQGANEKLFF. The CDR3 DNA follows: TGTGCCATCAGTGAGTCGCGGCAAATCCCGGGACAGGGGGCTAATGAAAAACTGTTTTTT.

This rearrangement joins TRBV5-1 to TRBJ2-1; 11 nucleotides align to TRBD2. After removal of 0 bases from V and 6 bases from J, the junction contained 5 bases not matched to a gene. The germline V gene has CDR1 SGHRS and CDR2 YFSETQ. The CDR3 is 16 amino acids. The CDR3 sequence: CASSLVGLAAGNEQFF. CDR3 coding DNA: TGCGCCAGCAGCTTGGTGGGACTAGCGGCAGGCAATGAGCAGTTCTTC.

CDR3 sequence: CASSPDRAEAFF. CDR3 bases: TGTGCCAGCAGCCCAGACAGGGCTGAAGCTTTCTTT. The chain couples TRBV4-2 to TRBJ1-1; 7 nucleotides agree with TRBD1. J gave up 6 bases and V 4 bases, and 2 bases lay outside the gene matches. Germline CDR1 and CDR2: LGHNA and YNFKEQ. The CDR3 is 12 amino acids.

The chain couples TRBV29-1 to TRBJ1-2; maybe TRBD1 (6 bases). The CDR3 is 13 residues long. Germline V lookup: CDR1 SQVTM, CDR2 ANQGSEA. V lost 5 bases, J lost 2 bases, and 12 bases lay in between. In nucleotides, the CDR3 is TGCAGCGTTCTTATACAGGGAAACTATGGCTACACCTTC. It encodes CSVLIQGNYGYTF.

The gene calls are TRBV5-6 and TRBJ1-5; 9 bases fit TRBD1. CDR1 and CDR2 from the germline V gene are SGHDT and YYEEEE. The CDR3 contains 16 residues. J lost 6 bases, V lost 0 bases, and 7 bases had no gene match. This CDR3 reads CASSLGGQGGFQPQHF. The CDR3 nucleotides are TGTGCCAGCAGCTTGGGGGGACAGGGTGGTTTTCAGCCCCAGCATTTT. Variable domain in full (rest from reference TRBV5-6 and TRBJ1-5): DAGVTQSPTHLIKTRGQQVTLRCSPKSGHDTVSWYQQALGQGPQFIFQYYEEEERQRGNFPDRFSGHQFPNYSSELNVNALLLGDSALYLCASSLGGQGGFQPQHFGDGTRLSIL.

The chain couples TRBV5-1 to TRBJ2-5; the match to TRBD1 covers 12 bases. Germline CDR1 SGHRS, CDR2 YFSETQ. The CDR3 loop spans 16 amino acids. V dropped 4 bases and J dropped 2; count of bases not matched to a gene: 6. The CDR3 protein is CASSIGGQGAQETQYF. The CDR3 nucleotides read TGCGCCAGCAGCATTGGGGGACAGGGGGCTCAAGAGACCCAGTACTTC. The variable domain in full, completed from reference TRBV5-1 and TRBJ2-5, reads KAGVTQTPRYLIKTRGQQVTLSCSPISGHRSVSWYQQTPGQGLQFLFEYFSETQRNKGNFPGRFSGRQFSNSRSEMNVSTLELGDSALYLCASSIGGQGAQETQYFGPGTRLLVL.

The chain combines TRBV18 with TRBJ2-1; TRBD2 aligns across 12 bases. Germline V gives CDR1 KGHSH, CDR2 LQKENI. Germline trimming cut 3 bases from V and 4 bases from J; bases unmatched to any gene: 4. The CDR3 length is 16 residues. The CDR3 protein is CASSPTSGRMYNEQFF. The CDR3, as DNA: TGTGCCAGCTCACCGACTAGCGGGAGAATGTACAATGAGCAGTTCTTC.

This chain connects TRBV28 to TRBJ2-2; 9 nucleotides match TRBD1. Germline V CDR1 and CDR2: MDHEN, SYDVKM. With 6 bases clipped from V and 6 bases from J, the junction kept 11 bases outside the gene matches. CDR3 size: 16 residues. The CDR3: CASRRGGQGISGELFF. The CDR3 DNA is TGTGCCAGCAGGCGAGGCGGACAGGGGATATCCGGGGAGCTGTTTTTT.

This clone was seen only a few times. The chain has TRBV5-5 and TRBJ1-2; 7 bases map to TRBD1. The CDR3 contains 14 residues. From germline, CDR1 is SGHKS and CDR2 YYEKEE (reference sequence). J gave up 0 bases and V 5 bases, and 4 bases lay outside the gene matches. The CDR3: CASRSDRANYGYTF. Here the CDR3 DNA reads TGTGCCAGCAGGAGTGACAGGGCTAACTATGGCTACACCTTC.

The rearrangement links TRBV5-4 to TRBJ2-1; 11 bases are a match to TRBD2. The germline CDR1 and CDR2 sequences are SGHNT and YYREEE (reference sequence). The junction had 9 bases not matched to a gene; V was cut back by 10 bases and J by 9 bases. The length of the CDR3 is 13 residues. The CDR3 DNA sequence: TGTGCCTTCCTGACTAGCGGGATACGTGAGCAGTTCTTC. Translating it yields CAFLTSGIREQFF. Looking up the rest from reference TRBV5-4 and TRBJ2-1 gives the full variable domain: ETGVTQSPTHLIKTRGQQVTLRCSSQSGHNTVSWYQQALGQGPQFIFQYYREEENGRGNFPPRFSGLQFPNYSSELNVNALELDDSALYLCAFLTSGIREQFFGPGTRLTVL.

This clone was found once. The V gene is TRBV6-6, the J gene TRBJ2-7, with D hard to call. The V gene lost 0 bases and the J gene lost 2 bases, with 5 bases spanning the gap. The V gene's germline CDR1 is MNHNY and CDR2 SVGAGI (reference sequence). The CDR3 has 13 residues. CDR3 sequence reads: CASSYSTPYEQYF. The CDR3 DNA follows: TGTGCCAGCAGTTACTCTACACCCTACGAGCAGTACTTC.

This clone appeared once. V and J are TRBV4-2 and TRBJ2-5; D is uncertain. CDR1 is LGHNA and CDR2 is YNFKEQ in the germline V gene. V was cut by 5 bases and J by 2 bases, with 15 bases left in between. The CDR3 runs to 15 residues. This chain's CDR3 is CASSRVVAVQETQYF. The CDR3 bases are TGTGCCAGCAGCAGGGTGGTAGCCGTGCAAGAGACCCAGTACTTC.

The genes are TRBV29-1 and TRBJ2-1; D not resolved. The CDR3 is 14 residues long. V lost 4 bases and J 2 bases, leaving 12 bases between the germline ends. The germline CDR1 and CDR2 sequences are SQVTM and ANQGSEA. The CDR3 DNA reads as TGCAGCGTTGTGGCGATAAGGGCCTACAATGAGCAGTTCTTC. It codes for CSVVAIRAYNEQFF.

The V and J genes are TRBV7-2 and TRBJ1-1; D may be TRBD1 (6 bases). Trimming took 2 bases from V and 5 from J, leaving 12 bases between them. The CDR3 totals 14 residues. The germline V gene has CDR1 SGHTA and CDR2 FQGNSA. CDR3 sequence (DNA): TGTGCCAGCAGCTTAACGGGGGGGCGGACTGAAGCTTTCTTT. It codes for CASSLTGGRTEAFF.

This clone occurred once. The rearrangement uses TRBV2 and TRBJ2-7, with D maybe TRBD2 (5 bases). CDR1 is SNHLY, CDR2 FYNNEI, per germline. The V end lost 3 bases, the J end lost 3 bases, and 12 bases lay between the germline ends. The length of the CDR3 is 14 residues. This CDR3 is CASSEYRENYEQYF. The DNA for the CDR3 is TGTGCCAGCAGTGAGTACCGGGAAAACTACGAGCAGTACTTC.

The DNA for the CDR3 is TGTGCCAGCAGCTCCAGGTGGACTAGAACCTACTTC. The encoded protein is CASSSRWTRTYF. The chain joins TRBV7-8 to TRBJ2-5, with 7 nucleotides matching TRBD2. J lost 14 bases, V lost 4 bases, and 10 bases had no gene match. This CDR3 has 12 residues. Germline values: CDR1 SGHVS, CDR2 FQNEAQ.

The V gene is TRBV12-3 or TRBV12-4, the J gene TRBJ2-2, with D perhaps assigned TRBD1 or TRBD2 (5 bases each). Trimming shortened V by 7 bases and J by 4 bases, and 7 bases separated the two germline ends. The CDR3 runs to 12 residues. The CDR3 reads CASKGSTGELFF. CDR3 bases: TGTGCCAGCAAGGGGAGCACCGGGGAGCTGTTTTTT.

The rearrangement links TRBV11-3 to TRBJ2-2; the match to TRBD2 covers 10 bases. The CDR3 spans 18 residues. The V gene's germline CDR1 is SGHNT and CDR2 YENEEA. J was trimmed by 6 bases and V by 1 base; bases with no gene match: 11. CDR3 bases: TGTGCCAGCAGCTTAGTATCTGCAGCGGGAGGGCCCCCCGGGGAGCTGTTTTTT. Protein: CASSLVSAAGGPPGELFF.

V and J are TRBV28 and TRBJ2-2, with TRBD2 identical over 12 bases. The CDR3 contains 18 residues. From germline, CDR1 is MDHEN and CDR2 SYDVKM. Trimming at V came to 7 bases and at J to 5 bases, leaving 14 bases not matched to a gene. CDR3 nucleotides: TGTGCCAGCATCTCTGGCAGGACTAGCGGGACGAGGACCGGGGAGCTGTTTTTT. The encoded protein is CASISGRTSGTRTGELFF.

The chain is built from TRBV7-3 and TRBJ2-3, with D unresolved. CDR1 is SGHTA and CDR2 is FQGTGA in the germline V gene. V shed 1 base and J shed 2 bases, with 4 bases lying between them. The CDR3 sequence is 13 residues long. The chain's CDR3 is CASSLMATDTQYF. CDR3 nucleotide sequence: TGTGCCAGCAGCTTAATGGCCACAGATACGCAGTATTTT.

The chain is built from TRBV7-9 and TRBJ2-3; 8 nucleotides match TRBD2. CDR3 length equals 15 residues. The J segment lost 3 bases and the V segment lost 1 base, leaving 3 bases of the junction unmatched. Germline assignment: CDR1 SEHNR and CDR2 FQNEAQ (reference sequence). The CDR3 reads CASSLVREGTDTQYF. CDR3 sequence (DNA): TGTGCCAGCAGCTTAGTACGGGAGGGGACAGATACGCAGTATTTT.

V and J are TRBV7-9 and TRBJ2-7; no clear D gene. The V and J ends lost 1 base and 7 bases respectively, with 14 bases between them. The CDR3 spans 14 residues. Germline V gene sequence: CDR1 SEHNR, CDR2 FQNEAQ (reference sequence). CDR3 nucleotides: TGTGCCAGCAGCTTAGAGGGTCCCTTTCGAGAGCAGTACTTC. Protein sequence: CASSLEGPFREQYF.

The rearrangement uses TRBV6-6 and TRBJ2-7; 13 positions match TRBD2. CDR1 and CDR2 (germline): MNHNY, SVGAGI (reference sequence). V was clipped by 6 bases and J by 7 bases; unmatched bases: 12. This CDR3 is 16 amino acids long. In DNA, the CDR3 is TGTGCCAGCAGCCGATCTCGGACTAGCGGGAGAGGGGAGCAGTACTTC. It is translated as CASSRSRTSGRGEQYF.

V usage is TRBV28 and J usage is TRBJ1-1; 11 nucleotides align to TRBD1. Germline V gives CDR1 MDHEN, CDR2 SYDVKM. Unmatched junction bases numbered 6, after V lost 6 bases and J lost 6 bases. The CDR3 is made up of 14 amino acids. The CDR3 loop is CASSLGQGASEAFF. The CDR3 DNA follows: TGTGCCAGCAGCCTTGGACAGGGGGCATCTGAAGCTTTCTTT.

The J gene is TRBJ2-4, the V gene TRBV5-4; 11 bases are shared with TRBD2. The germline CDR1 and CDR2 sequences are SGHNT and YYREEE (reference sequence). After removal of 4 bases from V and 4 bases from J, the junction contained 7 bases not matched to a gene. CDR3 length: 16 residues. In DNA form, the CDR3 reads TGTGCCAGCAGCCTCCAACTAGCGGGGGCTAAAAACATTCAGTACTTC. Translated: CASSLQLAGAKNIQYF. The full variable domain, in which reference TRBV5-4 and TRBJ2-4 provide the parts outside the CDR3, is ETGVTQSPTHLIKTRGQQVTLRCSSQSGHNTVSWYQQALGQGPQFIFQYYREEENGRGNFPPRFSGLQFPNYSSELNVNALELDDSALYLCASSLQLAGAKNIQYFGAGTRLSVL.